This T cell receptor beta chain was sequenced for a study of cytomegalovirus exposure and HLA in healthy donors. This clone was detected only a few times. The PCR made use of 60 Vbeta and 13 Jbeta primers. Generated by immunoSEQ multiplex PCR, the TCRdb table keeps only in-frame clones and is missing some. The sample yields 200,000 or so clones, 60% to 85% seen once. CDR3 length: 12 amino acids. Germline assignment: CDR1 SGHTS and CDR2 YDEGEE. Deletions cut 4 bases from V and 3 bases from J, with 8 bases between. This chain connects TRBV5-8 to TRBJ2-7; D is perhaps TRBD1 (5 bases). Sequenced input: PBMCs. The source of this sequence is a man aged 35 to 55 in good health and CMV-seronegative. This chain's CDR3 is CASSLTDYEQYF. In nucleotides, the CDR3 is TGTGCCAGCAGCCTGACAGACTACGAGCAGTACTTC.